These T cell receptor beta chains were read from a single sample in a study of blood T cell repertoires in COVID-19. The data were produced by immunoSEQ multiplex PCR, yet TCRdb's version contains in-frame clones alone and is incomplete. The data contain approximately 440,000 clones, approximately 90% of them singletons. Specimen: peripheral blood. Receptors originate from a woman between 45 and 65 years old with COVID-19, enrolled during active disease. Both conserved end residues are trimmed from each CDR3. Each record gives: CDR3 protein, V gene, J gene.

cdr3_aa: ASSRTGVGYGYT
v_call: TRBV11-3
j_call: TRBJ1-2

cdr3_aa: SVGTRGTGYGYT
v_call: TRBV29-1
j_call: TRBJ1-2

cdr3_aa: ASSYSGKGPGYT
v_call: TRBV6-5
j_call: TRBJ1-2

cdr3_aa: ASSEALRDRGFLATNEKLF
v_call: TRBV2
j_call: TRBJ1-4

cdr3_aa: ASSPRDIGTYEQY
v_call: TRBV7-9
j_call: TRBJ2-7

cdr3_aa: ARLYRDTSSYEQY
v_call: TRBV28
j_call: TRBJ2-7

cdr3_aa: ASSLGDTLQETQY
v_call: TRBV5-1
j_call: TRBJ2-5

cdr3_aa: ASGRGNQPQH
v_call: TRBV9
j_call: TRBJ1-5

cdr3_aa: ASTLRTSGPDTQY
v_call: TRBV5-1
j_call: TRBJ2-3

cdr3_aa: ASRQRGGSYEQY
v_call: TRBV5-6
j_call: TRBJ2-7

cdr3_aa: ASSTGGKQPQH
v_call: TRBV27
j_call: TRBJ1-5

cdr3_aa: ASSSPIHMNTEAF
v_call: TRBV5-5
j_call: TRBJ1-1

cdr3_aa: ASSLGSGSYEQY
v_call: TRBV7-9
j_call: TRBJ2-7

cdr3_aa: ASSLRREANYGYT
v_call: TRBV2
j_call: TRBJ1-2

cdr3_aa: ASSYRGQGNEKLF
v_call: TRBV6-5
j_call: TRBJ1-4

cdr3_aa: ASRTGTEQY
v_call: TRBV27
j_call: TRBJ2-7

cdr3_aa: ASRRRQGVDEQY
v_call: TRBV7-8
j_call: TRBJ2-7

cdr3_aa: SAELGDTQY
v_call: TRBV20-1
j_call: TRBJ2-3

cdr3_aa: ASSYRGRAGELF
v_call: TRBV6-5
j_call: TRBJ2-2

cdr3_aa: SVVSGIGNEQF
v_call: TRBV29-1
j_call: TRBJ2-1

cdr3_aa: ASSPDRLGGEPQH
v_call: TRBV19
j_call: TRBJ1-5

cdr3_aa: ASTSYQLNTEAF
v_call: TRBV6-5
j_call: TRBJ1-1

cdr3_aa: ASSLSGGTNTEAF
v_call: TRBV18
j_call: TRBJ1-1

cdr3_aa: ASSRYTEAF
v_call: TRBV6-5
j_call: TRBJ1-1

cdr3_aa: ASTSGGTGTVYGYT
v_call: TRBV5-1
j_call: TRBJ1-2

cdr3_aa: SASISGLADYEQY
v_call: TRBV20-1
j_call: TRBJ2-7

cdr3_aa: ASSYGTGGNSPLH
v_call: TRBV6-6
j_call: TRBJ1-6

cdr3_aa: ASSYDMEAF
v_call: TRBV12-3/TRBV12-4
j_call: TRBJ1-1

cdr3_aa: ASSLYSYGYT
v_call: TRBV7-2
j_call: TRBJ1-2

cdr3_aa: ASGLGAVSYNEQF
v_call: TRBV12-5
j_call: TRBJ2-1

cdr3_aa: ASSNTDTQY
v_call: TRBV3-1/TRBV3-2
j_call: TRBJ2-3

cdr3_aa: ASSYRGRGTEAF
v_call: TRBV6-5
j_call: TRBJ1-1

cdr3_aa: ASSFRDRGQTGELF
v_call: TRBV3-1/TRBV3-2
j_call: TRBJ2-2

cdr3_aa: ASSQGGGGRNTGELF
v_call: TRBV3-1/TRBV3-2
j_call: TRBJ2-2

cdr3_aa: ASSQDRGTGELF
v_call: TRBV11-2
j_call: TRBJ2-2

cdr3_aa: ASSQEQGDNSPLH
v_call: TRBV4-2
j_call: TRBJ1-6

cdr3_aa: ASSPLTTGESPLH
v_call: TRBV4-1
j_call: TRBJ1-6

cdr3_aa: AISEYSGGPNQETQY
v_call: TRBV10-3
j_call: TRBJ2-5

cdr3_aa: ASSVVQEGTQY
v_call: TRBV9
j_call: TRBJ2-3

cdr3_aa: ASLNRAGVAKNIQY
v_call: TRBV6-6
j_call: TRBJ2-4

cdr3_aa: ASSLTGTYGYT
v_call: TRBV28
j_call: TRBJ1-2

cdr3_aa: ASSIETGYGYT
v_call: TRBV19
j_call: TRBJ1-2

cdr3_aa: ASRASYEQY
v_call: TRBV2
j_call: TRBJ2-7